This T cell receptor beta chain was observed in a study of T cells in Graves' hyperthyroidism and ophthalmopathy. Broader study findings: Within blood appeared most thyroid clonotypes that had expanded above 0.001.

This clonotype came up many times. Its antigen is not known. For ophthalmopathy patients, the Clinical Activity Score was at least 3 and the NOSPECS grade at least 4; duration was under 3 months. Researchers barred patients who had uncontrolled infection, other autoimmune disease, pregnancy or lactation. PBMCs came from over 8.5 ml fresh peripheral blood. Germline V gene sequence: CDR1 MNHNS, CDR2 SASEGT. The CDR3 loop spans 13 amino acids. Trimming removed 5 bases from V and 6 bases from J, with 12 bases in between. RNA transcripts provided the source from which TCR beta CDR3 regions were amplified. The study used the HTBI primer set for a first-round RT-PCR of the TCR CDR3. In TCRdb, the multiplex PCR reads were re-called with MiXCR into one record per CDR3 protein. The sample has 400,000 or so distinct CDR3 sequences, approximately 14% seen once.

The V gene is TRBV6-1, the J gene TRBJ2-3; D gene unclear. Material for sequencing was blood. The source of this sequence is a woman in her twenties or thirties with Graves' ophthalmopathy. CDR3 nucleotides: TGTGCCAGCAGTTATCGGGCGTCCGATACGCAGTATTTT. Protein sequence: CASSYRASDTQYF.